This TCR beta chain was obtained from a study of blood T cell repertoires in COVID-19. Study in general: Samples representing acute and convalescent COVID-19 were sourced from the United States, Italy and Spain. PBMCs, B-cell-depleted T cells, or T cells provided the cDNA or gDNA that made up the material.

V lost 4 bases and J lost 4; bases outside the gene matches: 8. CDR1 and CDR2 (germline): SGHRS, YFSETQ. The CDR3 covers 15 residues. Original data processing: How many nucleated cells were present was estimated from reference gene primer amplification. Libraries were prepared by immunoSEQ multiplex PCR; TCRdb keeps only in-frame clonotypes and omits some of them. V and J calls plus clone size are reproduced from that table; the DNA served to infer D and trimming. The sample consists of over 100,000 clones, approximately 80% of them appearing once. Sequences were obtained from peripheral blood. The TCR sequence derives from a woman of 80 years or more with acute or convalescent COVID-19. The rearrangement uses TRBV5-1 and TRBJ2-1, with 7 nucleotides matching TRBD2. CDR3 in amino acids: CASSIGAGAYNEQFF. CDR3 nucleotides: TGCGCCAGCAGCATTGGGGCGGGAGCGTACAATGAGCAGTTCTTC.